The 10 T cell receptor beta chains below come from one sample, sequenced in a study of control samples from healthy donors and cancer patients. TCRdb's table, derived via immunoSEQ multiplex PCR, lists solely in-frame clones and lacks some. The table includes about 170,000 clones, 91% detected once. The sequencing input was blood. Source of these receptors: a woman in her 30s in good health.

The CDR3 sequence is CASSQGGGETQYF. CDR3 nucleotides: TGTGCCAGCAGCCAAGGGGGGGGAGAGACCCAGTACTTC. The chain recombines TRBV14 with TRBJ2-5; 7 positions match TRBD2. Germline V CDR1 and CDR2: SGHDN, FVKESK. V lost 1 base to trimming and J lost 4 bases; unmatched junction nucleotides: 0. The CDR3 spans 13 residues. The full variable domain, with the rest looked up from reference TRBV14 and TRBJ2-5, is EAGVTQFPSHSVIEKGQTVTLRCDPISGHDNLYWYRRVMGKEIKFLLHFVKESKQDESGMPNNRFLAERTGGTYSTLKVQPAELEDSGVYFCASSQGGGETQYFGPGTRLLVL.

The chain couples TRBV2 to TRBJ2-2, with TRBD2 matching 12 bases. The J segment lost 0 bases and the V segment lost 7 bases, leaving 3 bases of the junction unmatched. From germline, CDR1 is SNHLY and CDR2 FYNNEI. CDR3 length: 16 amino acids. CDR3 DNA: TGTGCCAGCAAGACTAGCGGGAGCCCGAACACCGGGGAGCTGTTTTTT. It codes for CASKTSGSPNTGELFF.

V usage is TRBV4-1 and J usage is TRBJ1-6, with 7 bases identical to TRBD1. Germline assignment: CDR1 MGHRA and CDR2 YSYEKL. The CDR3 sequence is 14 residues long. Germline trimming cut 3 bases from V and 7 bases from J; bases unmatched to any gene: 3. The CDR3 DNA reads TGCGCCAGCAGCCACCCGGGACAGAATTCACCCCTCCACTTT. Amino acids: CASSHPGQNSPLHF.

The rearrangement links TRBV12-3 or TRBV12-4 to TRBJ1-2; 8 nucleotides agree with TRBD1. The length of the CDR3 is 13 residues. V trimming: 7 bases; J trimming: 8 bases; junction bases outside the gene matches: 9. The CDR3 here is CASTPTGVGGYTF. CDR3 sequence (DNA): TGTGCCAGCACCCCGACAGGGGTCGGGGGCTACACCTTC.

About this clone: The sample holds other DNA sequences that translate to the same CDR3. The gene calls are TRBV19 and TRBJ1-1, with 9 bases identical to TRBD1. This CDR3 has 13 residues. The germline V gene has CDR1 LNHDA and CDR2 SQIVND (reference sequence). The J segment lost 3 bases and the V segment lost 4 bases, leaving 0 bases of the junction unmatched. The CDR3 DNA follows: TGTGCCAGTAGTAGGACAGGGGACACTGAAGCTTTCTTT. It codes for CASSRTGDTEAFF.

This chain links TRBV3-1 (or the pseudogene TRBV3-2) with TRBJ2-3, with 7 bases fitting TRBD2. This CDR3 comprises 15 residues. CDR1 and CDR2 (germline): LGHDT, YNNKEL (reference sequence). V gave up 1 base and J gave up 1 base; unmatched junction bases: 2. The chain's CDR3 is CASSQAAGGTDTQYF. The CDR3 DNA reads TGTGCCAGCAGCCAAGCGGCGGGGGGCACAGATACGCAGTATTTT.

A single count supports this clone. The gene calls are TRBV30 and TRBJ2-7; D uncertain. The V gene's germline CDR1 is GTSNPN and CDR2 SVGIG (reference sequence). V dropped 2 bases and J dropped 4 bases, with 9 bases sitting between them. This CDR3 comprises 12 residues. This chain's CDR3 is CAWSLGLYEQYF. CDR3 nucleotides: TGTGCCTGGAGTCTGGGTTTGTACGAGCAGTACTTC.

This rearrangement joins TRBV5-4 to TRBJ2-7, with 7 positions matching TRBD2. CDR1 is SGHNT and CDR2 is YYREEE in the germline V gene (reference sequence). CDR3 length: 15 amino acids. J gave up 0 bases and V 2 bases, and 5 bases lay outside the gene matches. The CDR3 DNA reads TGTGCCAGCAGCTTAGGGCTAGCGGTCTCCTACGAGCAGTACTTC. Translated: CASSLGLAVSYEQYF. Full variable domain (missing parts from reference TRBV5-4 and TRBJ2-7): ETGVTQSPTHLIKTRGQQVTLRCSSQSGHNTVSWYQQALGQGPQFIFQYYREEENGRGNFPPRFSGLQFPNYSSELNVNALELDDSALYLCASSLGLAVSYEQYFGPGTRLTVT.

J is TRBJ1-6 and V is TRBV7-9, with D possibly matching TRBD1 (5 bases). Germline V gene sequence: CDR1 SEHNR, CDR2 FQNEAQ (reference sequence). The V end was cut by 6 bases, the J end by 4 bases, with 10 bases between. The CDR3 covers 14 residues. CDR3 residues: CASRGGSYNSPLHF. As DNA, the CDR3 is TGTGCCAGCAGGGGGGGGAGTTATAATTCACCCCTCCACTTT.

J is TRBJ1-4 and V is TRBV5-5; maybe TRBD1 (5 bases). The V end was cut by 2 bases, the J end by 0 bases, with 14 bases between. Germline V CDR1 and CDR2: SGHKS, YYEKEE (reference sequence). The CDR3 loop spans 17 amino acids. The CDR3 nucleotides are TGTGCCAGCAGCTTTAGGGACGGTCCTGCAACTAATGAAAAACTGTTTTTT. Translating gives CASSFRDGPATNEKLFF.